A selection of T cell receptor beta chains follows, all from one sample in a study of shared clonotypes between healthy human individuals. TCRdb keeps only in-frame clones here, not all; method: immunoSEQ multiplex PCR. The sample lists 300,000 to 350,000 clones, around four fifths occurring once. Sequencing used memory CD4+ T cells sorted from blood. These receptors all come from a man aged 25-45 years in good health. The CDR3 runs from the conserved cysteine through the conserved F or W. The D gene is left open where the match is weak. Size tells how often a clone was seen (once, few, many) or the class of an expanded clone, and some rows leave it out.

V gene	D gene	J gene	CDR3 length	clone size	CDR3 protein	CDR3 DNA
TRBV7-9	.	TRBJ1-5	15	.	CASSLSGKANQPQHF	TGTGCCAGCAGCTTAAGTGGAAAGGCGAATCAGCCCCAGCATTTT
TRBV14	.	TRBJ1-2	15	.	CASSQITGTLYGYTF	TGTGCCAGCAGCCAAATAACCGGGACCCTCTATGGCTACACCTTC
TRBV6-1	.	TRBJ2-7	15	.	CASTLESGFSYEQYF	TGTGCCAGCACTCTGGAAAGCGGATTCTCCTACGAGCAGTACTTC
TRBV5-1	.	TRBJ2-2	15	.	CASSLQGSNTGELFF	TGCGCCAGCAGCTTGCAGGGATCGAACACCGGGGAGCTGTTTTTT
TRBV19	.	TRBJ2-7	17	.	CASSNVNGRSSSYEQYF	TGTGCCAGTAGTAATGTAAACGGACGATCAAGCTCCTACGAGCAGTACTTC
TRBV5-6	.	TRBJ1-2	16	.	CASSPFNTGRNYGYTF	TGTGCCAGCAGCCCCTTCAACACGGGACGGAACTATGGCTACACCTTC
TRBV5-4	TRBD2	TRBJ2-3	15	.	CASSSTSGSTDTQYF	TGTGCCAGCAGCTCGACTAGCGGGAGTACAGATACGCAGTATTTT
TRBV27	.	TRBJ2-7	18	.	CASSAGVGNARGSYEQYF	TGTGCCAGCAGTGCAGGGGTAGGGAACGCGCGCGGGTCCTACGAGCAGTACTTC
TRBV14	.	TRBJ1-1	14	once	CASSQVFGVTEAFF	TGTGCCAGCAGCCAAGTTTTTGGCGTCACTGAAGCTTTCTTT
TRBV7-8	.	TRBJ2-7	13	.	CASSLEVGYEQYF	TGTGCCAGCAGCTTAGAGGTCGGTTACGAGCAGTACTTC
TRBV27	.	TRBJ2-7	13	.	CASSRGQNYEQYF	TGTGCCAGTTCCAGGGGACAAAACTACGAGCAGTACTTC
TRBV10-2	.	TRBJ1-5	17	.	CASSESMGGLDNQPQHF	TGCGCCAGCAGTGAGTCGATGGGGGGGCTGGACAATCAGCCCCAGCATTTT
TRBV28	.	TRBJ2-1	20	.	CASSPPGGLASVSSYNEQFF	TGTGCCAGCAGTCCACCGGGCGGGCTAGCATCCGTGAGCTCCTACAATGAGCAGTTCTTC
TRBV2	TRBD2	TRBJ2-7	15	.	CASRLRLAESYEQYF	TGTGCCAGCAGACTTAGACTAGCAGAATCCTACGAGCAGTACTTC
TRBV11-2	TRBD1	TRBJ2-5	15	many	CASSPRGQGQETQYF	TGTGCCAGCAGCCCGCGAGGACAGGGTCAAGAGACCCAGTACTTC
TRBV29-1	.	TRBJ2-3	15	once	CSVGHSSSSTDTQYF	TGCAGCGTTGGTCACAGCAGTTCGTCCACAGATACGCAGTATTTT
TRBV5-4	.	TRBJ2-2	14	.	CASSFSRSTGELFF	TGTGCCAGCAGCTTTTCAAGGAGCACCGGGGAGCTGTTTTTT
TRBV2	.	TRBJ1-4	12	.	CASREEAEKLFF	TGTGCCAGCAGAGAAGAGGCTGAAAAACTGTTTTTT
TRBV27	.	TRBJ2-4	13	.	CASRMGAGNIQYF	TGTGCCAGCAGGATGGGGGCGGGGAACATTCAGTACTTC
TRBV6-1	TRBD1	TRBJ1-5	16	many	CASSATGGGVNQPQHF	TGTGCCAGCAGTGCGACAGGGGGAGGGGTTAATCAGCCCCAGCATTTT